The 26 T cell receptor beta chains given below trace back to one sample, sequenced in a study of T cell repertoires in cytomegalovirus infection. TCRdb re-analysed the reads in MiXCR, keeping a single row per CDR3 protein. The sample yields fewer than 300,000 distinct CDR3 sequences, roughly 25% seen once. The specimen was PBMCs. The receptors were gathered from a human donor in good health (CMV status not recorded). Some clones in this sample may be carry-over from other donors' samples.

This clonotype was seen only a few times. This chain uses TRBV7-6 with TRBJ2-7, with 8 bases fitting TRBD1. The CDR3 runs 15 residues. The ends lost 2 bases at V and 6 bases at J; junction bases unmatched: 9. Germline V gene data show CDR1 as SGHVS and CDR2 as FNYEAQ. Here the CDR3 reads CASSLSAGGLTEQYF. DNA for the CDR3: TGTGCCAGCAGCTTATCCGCAGGGGGCTTAACCGAGCAGTACTTC.

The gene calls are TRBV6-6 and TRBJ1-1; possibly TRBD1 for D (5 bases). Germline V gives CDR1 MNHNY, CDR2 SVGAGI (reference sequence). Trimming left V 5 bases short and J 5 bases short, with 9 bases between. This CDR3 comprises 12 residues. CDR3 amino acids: CASSPRVTEAFF. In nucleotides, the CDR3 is TGTGCCAGCAGTCCCAGGGTTACTGAAGCTTTCTTT.

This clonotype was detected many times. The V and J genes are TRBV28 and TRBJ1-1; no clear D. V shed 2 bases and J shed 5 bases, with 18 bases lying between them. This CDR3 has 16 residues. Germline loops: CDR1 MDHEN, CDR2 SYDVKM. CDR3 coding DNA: TGTGCCAGCAGTTTAACTTCCTCAGGAAAGCGAACTGAAGCTTTCTTT. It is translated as CASSLTSSGKRTEAFF.

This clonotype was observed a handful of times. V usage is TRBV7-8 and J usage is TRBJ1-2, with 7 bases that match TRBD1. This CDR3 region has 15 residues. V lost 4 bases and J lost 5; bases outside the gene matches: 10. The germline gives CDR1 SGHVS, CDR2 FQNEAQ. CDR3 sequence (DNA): TGTGCCAGCAGCTCCACAGGGGTCGTCTATTATGGCTACACCTTC. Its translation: CASSSTGVVYYGYTF.

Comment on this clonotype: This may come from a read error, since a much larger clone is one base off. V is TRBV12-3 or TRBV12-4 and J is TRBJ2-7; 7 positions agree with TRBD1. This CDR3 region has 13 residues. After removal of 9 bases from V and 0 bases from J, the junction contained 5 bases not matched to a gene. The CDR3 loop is CARTDRSSYEQYF. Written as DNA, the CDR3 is TGTGCCAGGACGGACAGGAGCTCCTACGAGCAGTACTTC.

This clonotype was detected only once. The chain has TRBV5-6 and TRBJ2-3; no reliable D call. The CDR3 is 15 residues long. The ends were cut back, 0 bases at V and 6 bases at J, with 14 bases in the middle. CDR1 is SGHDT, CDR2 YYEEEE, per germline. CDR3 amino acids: CASSLENRGVDTQYF. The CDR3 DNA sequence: TGTGCCAGCAGCTTGGAGAACAGAGGAGTGGATACGCAGTATTTT. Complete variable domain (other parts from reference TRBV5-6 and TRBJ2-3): DAGVTQSPTHLIKTRGQQVTLRCSPKSGHDTVSWYQQALGQGPQFIFQYYEEEERQRGNFPDRFSGHQFPNYSSELNVNALLLGDSALYLCASSLENRGVDTQYFGPGTRLTVL.

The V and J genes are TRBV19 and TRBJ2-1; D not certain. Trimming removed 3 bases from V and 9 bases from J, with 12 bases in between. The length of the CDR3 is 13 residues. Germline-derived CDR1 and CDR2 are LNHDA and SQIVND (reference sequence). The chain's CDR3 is CASSIIGLGEQFF. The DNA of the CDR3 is TGTGCCAGTAGTATTATCGGGCTTGGTGAGCAGTTCTTC.

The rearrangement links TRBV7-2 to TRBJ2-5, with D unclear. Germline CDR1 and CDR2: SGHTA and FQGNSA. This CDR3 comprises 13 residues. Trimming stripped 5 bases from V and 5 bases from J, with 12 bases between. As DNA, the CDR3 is TGTGCCAGCAGCCCATCAAGTGGTGAGACCCAGTACTTC. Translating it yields CASSPSSGETQYF.

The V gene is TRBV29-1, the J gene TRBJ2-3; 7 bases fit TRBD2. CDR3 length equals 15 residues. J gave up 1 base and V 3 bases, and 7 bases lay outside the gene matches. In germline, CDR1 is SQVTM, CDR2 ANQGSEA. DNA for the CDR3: TGCAGCGTTGAGTTCGGCCTAGCGGGCACAGATACGCAGTATTTT. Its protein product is CSVEFGLAGTDTQYF.

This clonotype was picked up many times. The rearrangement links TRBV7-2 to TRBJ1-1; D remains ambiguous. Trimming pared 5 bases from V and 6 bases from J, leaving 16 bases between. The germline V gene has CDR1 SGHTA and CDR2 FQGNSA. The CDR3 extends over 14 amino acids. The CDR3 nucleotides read TGTGCCAGCAGCAACCCCGGACCGGGCTCTGAAGCTTTCTTT. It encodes CASSNPGPGSEAFF. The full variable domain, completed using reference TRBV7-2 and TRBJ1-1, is GAGVSQSPSNKVTEKGKDVELRCDPISGHTALYWYRQSLGQGLEFLIYFQGNSAPDKSGLPSDRFSAERTGGSVSTLTIQRTQQEDSAVYLCASSNPGPGSEAFFGQGTRLTVV.

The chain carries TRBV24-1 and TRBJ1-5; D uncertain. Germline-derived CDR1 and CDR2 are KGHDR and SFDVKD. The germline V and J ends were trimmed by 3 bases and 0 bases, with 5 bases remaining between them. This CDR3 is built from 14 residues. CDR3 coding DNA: TGTGCCACCAGTGATGTTGGTAGCAATCAGCCCCAGCATTTT. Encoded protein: CATSDVGSNQPQHF.

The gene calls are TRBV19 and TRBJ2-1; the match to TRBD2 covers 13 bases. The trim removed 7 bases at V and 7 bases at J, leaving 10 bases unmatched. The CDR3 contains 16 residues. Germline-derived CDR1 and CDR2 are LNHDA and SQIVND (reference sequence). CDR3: CASTQTGLAGSNEQFF. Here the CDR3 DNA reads TGTGCCAGTACCCAAACGGGACTAGCGGGGTCGAATGAGCAGTTCTTC.

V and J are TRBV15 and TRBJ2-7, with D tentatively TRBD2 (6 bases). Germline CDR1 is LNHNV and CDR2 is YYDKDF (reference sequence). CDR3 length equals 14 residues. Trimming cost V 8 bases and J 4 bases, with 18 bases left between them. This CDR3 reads CATGGAVAGYEQYF. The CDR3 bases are TGTGCCACCGGGGGTGCCGTGGCGGGATACGAGCAGTACTTC.

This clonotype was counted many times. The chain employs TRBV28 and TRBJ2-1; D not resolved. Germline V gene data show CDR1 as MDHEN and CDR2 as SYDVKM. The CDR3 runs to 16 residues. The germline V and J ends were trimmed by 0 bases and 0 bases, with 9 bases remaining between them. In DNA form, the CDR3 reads TGTGCCAGCAGTTTATGGGCCGGAAGCTCCTACAATGAGCAGTTCTTC. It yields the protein CASSLWAGSSYNEQFF.

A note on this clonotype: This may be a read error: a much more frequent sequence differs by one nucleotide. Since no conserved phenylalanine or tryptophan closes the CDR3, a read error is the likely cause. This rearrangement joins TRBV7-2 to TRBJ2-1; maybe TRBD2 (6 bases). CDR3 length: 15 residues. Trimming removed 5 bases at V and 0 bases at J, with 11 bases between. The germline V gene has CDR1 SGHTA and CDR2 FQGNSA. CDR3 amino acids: CASSRDSGSYNEQFV. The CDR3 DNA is TGTGCCAGCAGCCGGGACTCCGGCTCCTACAATGAGCAGTTCGTC.

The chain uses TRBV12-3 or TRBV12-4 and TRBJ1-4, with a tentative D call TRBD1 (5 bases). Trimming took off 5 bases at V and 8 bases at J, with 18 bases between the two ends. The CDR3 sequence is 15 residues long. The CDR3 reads CASSATPGPWEKLFF. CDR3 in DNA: TGTGCCAGCAGTGCCACACCGGGACCTTGGGAAAAACTGTTTTTT.

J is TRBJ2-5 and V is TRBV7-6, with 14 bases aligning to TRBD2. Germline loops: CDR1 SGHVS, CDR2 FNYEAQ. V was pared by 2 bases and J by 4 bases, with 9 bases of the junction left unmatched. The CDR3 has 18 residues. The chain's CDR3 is CASSLMTSGGASRETQYF. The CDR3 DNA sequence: TGTGCCAGCAGCTTAATGACTAGCGGGGGGGCCAGTAGAGAGACCCAGTACTTC.

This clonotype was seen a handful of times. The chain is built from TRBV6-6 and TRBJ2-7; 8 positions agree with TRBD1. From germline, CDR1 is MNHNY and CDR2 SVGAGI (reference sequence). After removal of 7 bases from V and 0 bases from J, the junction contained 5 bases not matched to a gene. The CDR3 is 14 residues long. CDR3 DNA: TGTGCCAGCACCGGGACAGGAAGCTCCTACGAGCAGTACTTC. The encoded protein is CASTGTGSSYEQYF.

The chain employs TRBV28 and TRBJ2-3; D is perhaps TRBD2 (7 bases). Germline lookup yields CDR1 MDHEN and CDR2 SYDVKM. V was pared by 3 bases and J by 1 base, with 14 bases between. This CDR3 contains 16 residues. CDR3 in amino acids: CASSFGRGAGTDTQYF. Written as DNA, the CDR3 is TGTGCCAGCAGTTTTGGGAGGGGGGCGGGCACAGATACGCAGTATTTT.

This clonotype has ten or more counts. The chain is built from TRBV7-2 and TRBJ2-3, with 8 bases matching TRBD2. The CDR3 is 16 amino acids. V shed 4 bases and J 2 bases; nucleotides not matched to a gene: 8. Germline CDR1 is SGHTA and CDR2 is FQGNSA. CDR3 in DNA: TGTGCCAGCAGCTCCTTGCTAGCGGGCCCCACAGATACGCAGTATTTT. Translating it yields CASSSLLAGPTDTQYF.

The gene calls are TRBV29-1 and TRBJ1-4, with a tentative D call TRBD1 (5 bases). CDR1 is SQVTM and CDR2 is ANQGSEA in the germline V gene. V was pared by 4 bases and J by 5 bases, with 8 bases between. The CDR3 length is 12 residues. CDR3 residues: CSVAQVNEKLFF. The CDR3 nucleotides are TGCAGCGTTGCACAGGTGAATGAAAAACTGTTTTTT.

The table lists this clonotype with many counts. The CDR3 region is CASSLDGTGYEQYF. The CDR3 DNA reads TGTGCCAGCAGCTTAGACGGGACAGGCTACGAGCAGTACTTC. The V gene is TRBV7-2, the J gene TRBJ2-7, with 8 positions matching TRBD1. The J segment lost 3 bases and the V segment lost 1 base, leaving 2 bases of the junction unmatched. The CDR3 sequence is 14 residues long. CDR1 is SGHTA and CDR2 is FQGNSA in the germline V gene.

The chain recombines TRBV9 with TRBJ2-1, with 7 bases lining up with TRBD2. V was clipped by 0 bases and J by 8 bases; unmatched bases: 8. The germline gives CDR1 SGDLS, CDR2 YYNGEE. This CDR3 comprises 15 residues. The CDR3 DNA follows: TGTGCCAGCAGCGTAGGGGGGGGAACCTCTTATGAGCAGTTCTTC. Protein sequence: CASSVGGGTSYEQFF.

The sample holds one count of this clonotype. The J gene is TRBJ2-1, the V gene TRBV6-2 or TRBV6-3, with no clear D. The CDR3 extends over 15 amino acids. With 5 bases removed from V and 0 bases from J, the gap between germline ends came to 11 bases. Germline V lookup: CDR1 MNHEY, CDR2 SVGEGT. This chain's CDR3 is CASSHTPVSYNEQFF. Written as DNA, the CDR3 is TGTGCCAGCAGTCACACACCTGTCTCCTACAATGAGCAGTTCTTC.

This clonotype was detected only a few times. The CDR3 sequence: CASSYFRGSTKKETQYF. CDR3 DNA sequence: TGTGCCAGCAGTTACTTCCGCGGGAGCACCAAGAAAGAGACCCAGTACTTC. V and J are TRBV6-2 or TRBV6-3 and TRBJ2-5, with 7 bases fitting TRBD2. This CDR3 has 17 amino acids. Germline V gene lookup returns CDR1 MNHEY and CDR2 SVGEGT. Trimming at V came to 1 base and at J to 3 bases, leaving 11 bases not matched to a gene.

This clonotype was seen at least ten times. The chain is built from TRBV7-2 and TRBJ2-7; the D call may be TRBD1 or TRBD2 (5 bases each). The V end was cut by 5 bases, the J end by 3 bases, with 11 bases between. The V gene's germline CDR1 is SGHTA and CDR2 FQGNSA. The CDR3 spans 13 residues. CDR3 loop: CASSRDPDYEQYF. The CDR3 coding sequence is TGTGCCAGCAGCCGGGACCCAGACTACGAGCAGTACTTC.